The T cell receptor (beta chain) described here comes from a study of blood T cell repertoires in COVID-19. At the level of the study: T cells, B-cell-depleted T cells, or PBMCs provided the cDNA or gDNA that served as material.

Using immunoSEQ multiplex PCR, the repertoire was profiled, and TCRdb retains in-frame clones only, with some absent. The sample has around 65,000 clones, approximately 83% seen once; the top ten hold about 14%. The V end lost 1 base, the J end lost 4 bases, and 8 bases lay between the germline ends. This CDR3 is built from 13 residues. The receptor's source is a human donor in a cohort sampled during active COVID-19. The sequencing input was peripheral blood. This sequence joins TRBV12-3 or TRBV12-4 and TRBJ2-7, with a weak D call TRBD2 (5 bases). In DNA, the CDR3 is TGTGCCAGCAGTTTAGTAGGAGGTTACGAGCAGTACTTC. Translating gives CASSLVGGYEQYF.